This T cell receptor (beta chain) appears in the sequencing data of a study of T-cell memory formation after mild COVID-19 (dated by TCRdb to 2020 to 2023). Background for the entire study: Most TCR sequence clusters were specific to one of the two donors. In a couple of donors, T-cell clones that expanded and contracted after mild COVID-19 were tracked by sequencing TCRalpha and TCRbeta repertoires over time. Two young, previously healthy adult volunteers, one female and one male, were included in the cohort.

These reads were obtained on an Illumina NovaSeq 6000. cDNA libraries for TCRalpha and TCRbeta were prepared by 5'RACE using constant-segment primers, with sample barcodes and unique molecular identifiers added. Trizol reagent was used to extract RNA from every sample. Library amplification was performed in two PCR steps, and a second sample barcode and Illumina TruSeq adapters were introduced in the second step. Sequencing of libraries was performed on an Illumina NovaSeq with 2 x 150 bp paired-end reads. Regarding the original processing steps: With migec v1.2.7, reads were demultiplexed and then collapsed into UMI-guided consensus sequences. Using mixcr v2.1.11, the UMI consensuses were aligned to TRA and TRB V and J templates and assembled into clonotypes. Clonotypes were classified as expanded or contracted when called significant by both edgeR and NoisET, with noise models trained on biological replicates. For edgeR calls, the cutoffs were a false discovery rate-adjusted p below 0.01 and a log2 fold-change threshold of 1. PCA with hierarchical clustering of max-normalized trajectories of the 1000 most abundant clonotypes was used as exploratory dynamics analysis. The CD4 or CD8 phenotype of responding clones was assigned using the separately sequenced CD4+ and CD8+ repertoires. TCRdb reanalyzed the raw reads on its own, using fastp at Q25 for trimming and MiXCR for clone calling, and kept in-frame beta chains. Rows are unified per CDR3 protein, each entry keeping the most common DNA and genes. The authors' filters were not applied to this entry. This sample gives 250,000 or so distinct CDR3 sequences in total; over 9% of them show up just once. Around 21% of the sample goes to the ten largest clones.

What the research found in general, with its limitations: From day 15 to 85, contracting clones showed balanced CD4/CD8 phenotypes, whereas a second wave of clones that expanded from day 15 to 37 leaned towards CD4+. The second-wave clones that peaked on day 37 were not confirmed to be SARS-CoV-2 specific. Contracting CD4+ clones were found mainly in CM and EM memory subsets, while CD8+ clones were enriched in EMRA. The detection of some responding clones in pre-infection memory suggests that pre-existing cross-reactive memory T cells joined the SARS-CoV-2 response. Only a couple of mild cases were covered in the study, and larger cohorts including severe cases with pre-infection samples were considered necessary.

This clonotype has ten or more counts. Its antigen remains undetermined. No clone much larger than this one lies a single base away; base qualities are absent. PBMCs were isolated by Ficoll-Paque density gradient centrifugation. Per the germline V gene (reference sequence), LGHDT is the CDR1 and YNNKEL is the CDR2. The CDR3 has 15 amino acids, counting the end cysteine and phenylalanine. Of all the DNA, just the CDR3 is kept, 45 bases in frame from base 1. Trimmed from V: 4 bases; trimmed from J: 2 bases; junction bases lacking a gene match: 3. Sequencing was performed on PBMCs or a T cell subset sorted from them (not recorded which). This receptor chain uses TRBV3-1 and TRBJ2-3, with 10 bases aligning to TRBD2. The sequence derives from a young man who had mild COVID-19 (a few samples of this study predate the infection). The sample titles of this study are shuffled in the database, so cell type and time point are left out; the donor was told from shared clones. The DNA is as follows: TGTGCCAGCAGCCCTAGCGGGGGTCCCACAGATACGCAGTATTTT. Its translation reads: CASSPSGGPTDTQYF.